These T cell receptor beta chains were read from a single sample in a study of cytomegalovirus exposure and HLA in healthy donors. Using immunoSEQ multiplex PCR, the repertoire was profiled, and TCRdb retains in-frame clones only, with some absent. The sample holds about 120,000 clones, roughly three quarters seen once. Sequenced material: PBMCs. These receptor sequences come from a man aged 25 to 45 in good health and CMV-seropositive. Each CDR3 is given with its conserved first and last residue. Fields, in order: V gene, clone size, J gene, D gene, CDR3 protein, CDR3 DNA. D genes are given only for firm matches. The size entry is marked missing in some rows and otherwise reads once, few, many or a size class.

>TRBV21-1|once|TRBJ2-7|.
CASSKTGGRPYEQYF
TGTGCCAGCAGCAAGACAGGGGGCCGTCCCTACGAGCAGTACTTC
>TRBV11-2|.|TRBJ1-5|.
CASSREGGGQPQHF
TGTGCCAGCAGCCGAGAGGGAGGGGGTCAGCCCCAGCATTTT
>TRBV27|.|TRBJ2-1|TRBD2
CASSPGTSGRNEQFF
TGTGCCAGCAGTCCCGGGACTAGCGGGAGAAATGAGCAGTTCTTC
>TRBV11-2|.|TRBJ2-2|.
CASSLGQGYTGELFF
TGTGCCAGCAGCTTAGGGCAGGGGTACACCGGGGAGCTGTTTTTT
>TRBV2|once|TRBJ2-4|.
CASSGLTLLAKNIQYF
TGTGCCAGCAGTGGACTAACCCTACTAGCCAAAAACATTCAGTACTTC
>TRBV30|.|TRBJ1-1|.
CAWNGGKNTEAFF
TGTGCCTGGAACGGGGGGAAAAACACTGAAGCTTTCTTT
>TRBV4-1|few|TRBJ1-5|.
CASSPYGNQPQHF
TGCGCCAGCAGCCCCTACGGCAATCAGCCCCAGCATTTT
>TRBV9|.|TRBJ1-4|.
CASSPTSGVSEKLFF
TGTGCCAGCAGCCCTACGTCGGGGGTTAGTGAAAAACTGTTTTTT
>TRBV7-2|.|TRBJ2-1|TRBD1
CASSPRTGDNEQFF
TGTGCCAGCAGCCCACGGACAGGGGACAATGAGCAGTTCTTC
>TRBV19|once|TRBJ1-3|.
CASRLQADSGNTIYF
TGTGCCAGTAGGCTACAGGCAGACTCTGGAAACACCATATATTTT
>TRBV19|.|TRBJ2-3|TRBD1
CASSIVGQGSTDTQYF
TGTGCCAGTAGTATAGTGGGACAGGGGAGCACAGATACGCAGTATTTT
>TRBV19|once|TRBJ2-1|TRBD2
CATEPGGGTYNEQFF
TGTGCCACCGAACCGGGCGGGGGTACCTACAATGAGCAGTTCTTC
>TRBV6-6|.|TRBJ1-4|TRBD1
CASSARGDGNEKLFF
TGTGCCAGCAGTGCCAGGGGGGATGGTAATGAAAAACTGTTTTTT
>TRBV5-6|.|TRBJ1-2|.
CASSLRIPDGYTF
TGTGCCAGCAGCTTGAGAATTCCGGATGGCTACACCTTC
>TRBV7-2|.|TRBJ1-3|.
CASSLAYSGNTIYF
TGTGCCAGCAGCTTAGCCTACTCTGGAAACACCATATATTTT
>TRBV2|.|TRBJ2-5|TRBD2
CASTRWTSGGETQYF
TGTGCCAGCACTCGATGGACTAGCGGGGGCGAGACCCAGTACTTC
>TRBV27|.|TRBJ2-7|TRBD1
CASSLSRTGYEQYF
TGTGCCAGCAGTTTATCCCGGACAGGGTACGAGCAGTACTTC
>TRBV4-3|medium-sized|TRBJ2-2|TRBD1
CATSYQAGGTGELFF
TGCGCCACTAGCTACCAGGCAGGGGGAACCGGGGAGCTGTTTTTT
>TRBV28|.|TRBJ1-1|.
CASRFRAENTEAFF
TGTGCCAGCAGATTCAGGGCGGAGAACACTGAAGCTTTCTTT
>TRBV27|few|TRBJ2-7|.
CASSLLGVSSYEQYF
TGTGCCAGCAGTTTATTAGGGGTTAGCTCCTACGAGCAGTACTTC
>TRBV7-7|few|TRBJ2-3|TRBD1
CASSSGTQGEQYF
TGTGCTAGCAGCTCCGGGACCCAGGGGGAGCAGTATTTT
>TRBV5-1|.|TRBJ2-5|TRBD2
CASSLSLAEETQYF
TGCGCCAGCAGCTTGTCCCTAGCGGAAGAGACCCAGTACTTC
>TRBV7-9|once|TRBJ1-2|TRBD1
CAADRENYGYTF
TGTGCGGCGGACAGGGAGAACTATGGCTACACCTTC
>TRBV5-1|few|TRBJ2-3|.
CASSFRVTADTDTQYF
TGCGCCAGCAGCTTCCGGGTCACGGCGGATACAGATACGCAGTATTTT
>TRBV19|.|TRBJ1-1|.
CASSINRVNTEAFF
TGTGCCAGTAGTATCAACAGGGTGAACACTGAAGCTTTCTTT
>TRBV5-6|few|TRBJ2-2|.
CASSLDEGVGTGELFF
TGTGCCAGCAGCTTGGACGAGGGTGTGGGGACCGGGGAGCTGTTTTTT
>TRBV11-2|.|TRBJ1-4|.
CASSLVQGGNEKLFF
TGTGCCAGCAGCTTAGTACAGGGCGGTAATGAAAAACTGTTTTTT